This T cell receptor (beta chain) is from a study of a mutant IDH1 vaccine in newly diagnosed glioma. Looking at the study overall: Once 4-6 weeks had passed after radiotherapy alone, vaccination started, or it started with temozolomide cycles.

Time point of the sample: week 35, safety follow-up. One vaccine dose held 300 ug of mutant IDH1 20-mer peptide and came with topical imiquimod. Assay used: immunoSEQ multiplex PCR; TCRdb lists only in-frame clones, some missing. This repertoire shows some 60,000 clones, 80% to 90% found once; its top ten account for around 1.7%. The CDR3 totals 14 residues. As to this clone: Its antigen is unknown.

Sequenced material: PBMCs, taken from a glioma patient whose treatment included an IDH1 peptide vaccine. This sequence joins TRBV21-1 and TRBJ1-2. TRBV21-1 is noted as a pseudogene. This clonotype was sampled from a man aged 35-49 years with glioma. The CDR3 loop is CASSKEIRSYGYTF. Here the CDR3 DNA reads TGTGCCAGCAGCAAAGAGATACGTTCCTATGGCTACACCTTC.